These 18 T cell receptor beta chains were sequenced from one sample in a study of T cell clusters in autoimmune cytopenias. TRB amplification used approximately 250 ng of peripheral blood genomic DNA. TRB was amplified by touch-down multiplex PCR, primer pools A and B combined. One entry per CDR3 protein, without DNA, is what TCRdb gives after re-calling the multiplex PCR reads. This repertoire includes 5,300 or so distinct CDR3 sequences. These sequences were also reported in another study, on T cell repertoires in aging, cancer and after chemotherapy.

The sample was peripheral blood. These receptors were taken from a human donor in good health.

The rearrangement joins TRBV5-4 to TRBJ1-4. Germline CDR1 reads SGHNT; CDR2 reads YYREEE (reference sequence). The CDR3 contains 14 residues. CDR3 in amino acids: CASSLGSTNEKLFF.

This chain joins TRBV28 and TRBJ2-7; TCRdb picks TRBD1, but there is no DNA to check that call. Germline loops: CDR1 MDHEN, CDR2 SYDVKM. The CDR3 has 13 amino acids. CDR3 region: CASSLSGVYEQYF. Full variable domain (missing parts from reference TRBV28 and TRBJ2-7): DVKVTQSSRYLVKRTGEKVFLECVQDMDHENMFWYRQDPGLGLRLIYFSYDVKMKEKGDIPEGYSVSREKKERFSLILESASTNQTSMYLCASSLSGVYEQYFGPGTRLTVT.

The chain has TRBV20-1 and TRBJ1-2. The CDR3 is made up of 15 amino acids. Germline assignment: CDR1 DFQATT and CDR2 SNEGSKA (reference sequence). The chain's CDR3 is CSASAGLSWGYGYTF.

Its frequency marks this clonotype as medium-sized. CDR3 sequence reads: CTILSAGELFF. The chain combines TRBV29-1 with TRBJ2-2; the D call of TRBD1 rests on TCRdb alone, since no DNA is present to check it. CDR1 and CDR2 (germline): SQVTM, ANQGSEA. CDR3 size: 11 residues.

Judged by frequency, this clonotype is medium-sized (0.01 to 0.1%). The chain has TRBV27 and TRBJ1-5; TCRdb indicates TRBD1, and absent DNA this call remains unverified. The CDR3 is 16 amino acids. Germline lookup yields CDR1 MNHEY and CDR2 SMNVEV (reference sequence). The CDR3 here is CASSPRGQNSNQPQHF.

The chain joins TRBV5-4 to TRBJ1-1. Germline assignment: CDR1 SGHNT and CDR2 YYREEE (reference sequence). The CDR3 spans 14 residues. CDR3 protein: CASSLGGRDTEAFF.

This clonotype is identified as medium-sized from frequency. The genes are TRBV19 and TRBJ2-1; with no DNA, the TCRdb D assignment of TRBD1 cannot be verified. The length of the CDR3 is 13 residues. Per germline, CDR1 LNHDA and CDR2 SQIVND (reference sequence). The CDR3 protein is CASNPPEYNEQFF.

This clonotype shows up as medium-sized by frequency. The CDR3 reads CSASDRRSEKLFF. The V and J genes are TRBV20-1 and TRBJ1-4; TCRdb's D call, TRBD1, is unchecked because there is no DNA. The length of the CDR3 is 13 residues. Germline values: CDR1 DFQATT, CDR2 SNEGSKA (reference sequence).

V is TRBV18 and J is TRBJ2-5. Germline CDR1 KGHSH, CDR2 LQKENI. The CDR3 length is 13 residues. CDR3 loop: CASSPTVDGTQYF.

This clonotype counts as medium-sized by frequency. CDR3 protein: CASSLALMGYTEAFF. This chain links TRBV5-5 with TRBJ1-1. The CDR3 totals 15 residues. Germline loops: CDR1 SGHKS, CDR2 YYEKEE (reference sequence).

This chain uses TRBV19 with TRBJ2-1; TCRdb's D gene call, TRBD1, goes unchecked for lack of DNA. The CDR3 covers 15 residues. Germline V gene data show CDR1 as LNHDA and CDR2 as SQIVND (reference sequence). The CDR3 spells CASSPDRASYNEQFF. The entire variable domain, with the rest obtained from reference TRBV19 and TRBJ2-1, is as follows: DGGITQSPKYLFRKEGQNVTLSCEQNLNHDAMYWYRQDPGQGLRLIYYSQIVNDFQKGDIAEGYSVSREKKESFPLTVTSAQKNPTAFYLCASSPDRASYNEQFFGPGTRLTVL.

This clonotype is called medium-sized based on its frequency. V usage is TRBV18 and J usage is TRBJ2-3; TCRdb picks TRBD1, but there is no DNA to check that call. This CDR3 contains 15 residues. Germline-derived CDR1 and CDR2 are KGHSH and LQKENI. CDR3 protein: CASSPLQGSTDTQYF.

By frequency, this clonotype is medium-sized. The V gene is TRBV27, the J gene TRBJ1-2; the D gene TCRdb calls, TRBD1, cannot be checked with no DNA. CDR3 length: 16 amino acids. Per germline, CDR1 MNHEY and CDR2 SMNVEV (reference sequence). The CDR3 sequence: CASSPWTGGPIYGYTF.

The gene calls are TRBV30 and TRBJ1-5; the D call from TCRdb, TRBD1, cannot be confirmed without DNA. There are 13 residues in the CDR3. Germline V gene lookup returns CDR1 GTSNPN and CDR2 SVGIG (reference sequence). CDR3 sequence reads: CAWSAGARQPQHF. Combining the CDR3 with reference TRBV30 and TRBJ1-5 gives the whole variable domain SQTIHQWPATLVQPVGSPLSLECTVEGTSNPNLYWYRQAAGRGLQLLFYSVGIGQISSEVPQNLSASRPQDRQFILSSKKLLLSDSGFYLCAWSAGARQPQHFGDGTRLSIL.

By frequency, this clonotype registers medium-sized. The chain combines TRBV27 with TRBJ1-4; absent DNA, TCRdb's TRBD1 call cannot be checked. The CDR3 contains 12 residues. The V gene's germline CDR1 is MNHEY and CDR2 SMNVEV (reference sequence). CDR3 sequence reads: CASSFTGLELFF.

According to its frequency, this clonotype is medium-sized. The V and J genes are TRBV6-6 and TRBJ1-5; the D gene TCRdb calls, TRBD1, cannot be checked with no DNA. The CDR3 totals 16 residues. Per the germline V gene, CDR1 is MNHNY and CDR2 is SVGAGI (reference sequence). CDR3 protein: CASRPRSGTVNQPQHF.

The chain carries TRBV5-1 and TRBJ1-4; the TCRdb D gene call, TRBD1, has no DNA to confirm it. The CDR3 is made up of 15 amino acids. Germline V gives CDR1 SGHRS, CDR2 YFSETQ. The CDR3 spells CASSQLGGLGEKLFF.

This chain uses TRBV10-3 with TRBJ2-5. The CDR3 consists of 11 residues. In germline, CDR1 is ENHRY, CDR2 SYGVKD. CDR3 residues: CAISESETQYF.